The 8 T cell receptor beta chains reported below all come from one sample, sequenced in a study of PD-1 blockade in classical Hodgkin lymphoma. The time point is: newly diagnosed, previously untreated cHL patient sample. The study isolated CD8+ T cells from thawed PBMCs by magnetic negative selection. Assay used: immunoSEQ multiplex PCR; TCRdb lists only in-frame clones, some missing. The table records about 5,000 clones, 75% to 90% of them present only once. Material for sequencing was CD8+ T cells from blood. The receptors here all came from a human donor with classical Hodgkin lymphoma.

CDR3 sequence (DNA): TGTGCCAGCTTTAAGCGGGGGAGATACACAGATACGCAGTATTTT. This sequence encodes CASFKRGRYTDTQYF. The V call is TRBV28, the J call TRBJ2-3, with 8 positions matching TRBD2. Looked up from germline, CDR1 is MDHEN and CDR2 is SYDVKM. The CDR3 sequence is 15 residues long. Germline trimming cut 8 bases from V and 2 bases from J; bases unmatched to any gene: 9.

This chain uses TRBV6-1 with TRBJ2-3; perhaps D is TRBD1 or TRBD2 (5 bases each). Germline V CDR1 and CDR2: MNHNS, SASEGT. The V and J ends lost 3 bases and 2 bases respectively, with 15 bases between them. This CDR3 comprises 16 residues. CDR3 nucleotides: TGTGCCAGCAGTGATGTCCGGGACCGACTCACAGATACGCAGTATTTT. Translating gives CASSDVRDRLTDTQYF.

Here the CDR3 reads CLSGGGSYGYTF. For the CDR3, the DNA is TGTTTGTCCGGTGGCGGGTCCTATGGCTACACCTTC. This rearrangement joins TRBV19 to TRBJ1-2; unclear D gene. Germline CDR1 reads LNHDA; CDR2 reads SQIVND (reference sequence). The CDR3 runs 12 residues.

The V call is TRBV4-2, the J call TRBJ1-6; no clear D gene. The CDR3 sequence is 14 residues long. The germline V gene has CDR1 LGHNA and CDR2 YNFKEQ. Trimming stripped 4 bases from V and 7 bases from J, with 11 bases between. The CDR3 sequence is CASSLSPVNSPLHF. CDR3 nucleotide sequence: TGTGCCAGCAGCCTGAGTCCTGTAAATTCACCCCTCCACTTT.

In this sample, this clone turned up once. This rearrangement joins TRBV6-5 to TRBJ2-6; perhaps D is TRBD1 or TRBD2 (5 bases each). The CDR3 extends over 15 amino acids. V gave up 2 bases and J gave up 0 bases, with 5 bases separating them. Germline values: CDR1 MNHEY, CDR2 SVGAGI. CDR3 loop: CASSYGTSGANVLTF. The CDR3 DNA is TGTGCCAGCAGTTACGGGACCTCTGGGGCCAACGTCCTGACTTTC.

The chain employs TRBV6-7 and TRBJ1-2, with D uncertain. TRBV6-7 is noted as an ORF with a role that remains uncertain. The CDR3 length is 17 residues. Deletions cut 5 bases from V and 3 bases from J, with 22 bases between. CDR3 sequence (DNA): TGTGCCAGCAGTGATACGTACGTTCGGAGCGTCGACTATGGCTACACCTTC. Its protein product is CASSDTYVRSVDYGYTF.

The gene calls are TRBV6-4 and TRBJ2-2, with D tentatively TRBD1 (5 bases). The germline CDR1 and CDR2 sequences are MRHNA and SNTAGT. This CDR3 spans 12 amino acids. The V end lost 6 bases, the J end lost 6 bases, and 8 bases lay between the germline ends. Here the CDR3 reads CASSRVAGELFF. In nucleotides, the CDR3 is TGTGCCAGCAGCAGGGTTGCCGGGGAGCTGTTTTTT.

In its sample, this clone was seen once. The gene calls are TRBV11-3 and TRBJ2-7; D uncertain. CDR3 size: 15 residues. Trimming removed 4 bases from V and 1 base from J, with 14 bases in between. Germline V lookup: CDR1 SGHNT, CDR2 YENEEA. The CDR3 sequence is CASSSSVRRSYEQYF. The CDR3 DNA reads TGTGCCAGCAGCTCCTCGGTTCGTCGATCCTACGAGCAGTACTTC.